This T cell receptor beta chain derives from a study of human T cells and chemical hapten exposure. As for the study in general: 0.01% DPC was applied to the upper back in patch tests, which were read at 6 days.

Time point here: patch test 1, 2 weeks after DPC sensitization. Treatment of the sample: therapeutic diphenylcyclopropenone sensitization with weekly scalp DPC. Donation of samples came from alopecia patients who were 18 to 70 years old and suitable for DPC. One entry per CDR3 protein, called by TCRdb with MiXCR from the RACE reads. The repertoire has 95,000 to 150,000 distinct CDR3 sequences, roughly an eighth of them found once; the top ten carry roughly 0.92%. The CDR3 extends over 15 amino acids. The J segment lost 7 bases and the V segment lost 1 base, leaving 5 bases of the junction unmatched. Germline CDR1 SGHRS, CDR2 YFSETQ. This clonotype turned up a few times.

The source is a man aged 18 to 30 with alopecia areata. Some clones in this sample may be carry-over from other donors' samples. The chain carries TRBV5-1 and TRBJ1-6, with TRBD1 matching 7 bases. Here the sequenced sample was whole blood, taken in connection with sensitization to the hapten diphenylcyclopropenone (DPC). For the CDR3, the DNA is TGCGCCAGCAGCTTGACGGGACAGAGAAATTCACCCCTCCACTTT. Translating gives CASSLTGQRNSPLHF.